These 3 T cell receptor beta chains share one sample of origin, sequenced in a study of identical twins. Each CDR3 protein gets one entry after TCRdb re-called the 5' RACE reads with MiXCR. Altogether 700,000 or so distinct CDR3 sequences are present, 8.5% to 9% being singletons, with the ten largest covering around 0.95%. These same data were also listed under a study on yellow fever vaccine responses in identical twins.

Specimen: PBMCs. All receptors derive from a woman aged 18-29 years in good health.

This clonotype was seen many times. The genes are TRBV5-1 and TRBJ2-3, with a weak D call TRBD1 (5 bases). This CDR3 is built from 17 residues. CDR1 is SGHRS, CDR2 YFSETQ, per germline. V lost 0 bases and J lost 1, with 15 bases in between. The CDR3 coding sequence is TGCGCCAGCAGCTTGGAACCAGGGCTTGCGGGCACAGATACGCAGTATTTT. This codes for CASSLEPGLAGTDTQYF.

J is TRBJ2-5 and V is TRBV28; possibly TRBD2 for D (6 bases). Trimming cost V 9 bases and J 3 bases, with 11 bases left between them. Germline V gene lookup returns CDR1 MDHEN and CDR2 SYDVKM. This CDR3 comprises 12 residues. CDR3 bases: TGTGCCAGGGGGAGGCCCGAAGAGACCCAGTACTTC. Encoded protein: CARGRPEETQYF.

The chain couples TRBV6-1 to TRBJ2-5; D possibly corresponds to TRBD1 (6 bases). The germline V gene encodes CDR1 MNHNS and CDR2 SASEGT. The germline V and J ends were trimmed by 5 bases and 0 bases, with 13 bases remaining between them. CDR3 length equals 15 residues. The DNA for the CDR3 is TGTGCCAGCAGTAAATGGACAGCGGACCAAGAGACCCAGTACTTC. This sequence encodes CASSKWTADQETQYF.